These 23 T cell receptor beta chains originate from one sample sequenced in a study of beta chain features in type 1 diabetes. Regarding the study as a whole: Type 1 diabetes patients had TCRB CDR3s that were shorter (moderately but significantly so) in all four CD4+ subsets.

Reverse transcription of all isolated RNA meant that expressed TCRB transcripts were sequenced. The protocol was immunoSEQ multiplex PCR, while the TCRdb copy is restricted to in-frame clones and leaves out a portion. This table holds around 360,000 clones, around an eighth found once. Which antigens these TCRs recognize remains unknown. The source material was naive CD4+ T cells from blood. Receptor source: a woman younger than 35 with type 1 diabetes.

The V call is TRBV5-1, the J call TRBJ2-7, with TRBD1 as a possible D gene (5 bases). V gave up 4 bases and J gave up 3 bases, with 8 bases separating them. This CDR3 contains 12 residues. Germline loops: CDR1 SGHRS, CDR2 YFSETQ. The CDR3 DNA sequence: TGCGCCAGCAGCCAGACAGACTACGAGCAGTACTTC. Translation gives CASSQTDYEQYF. The entire variable domain, with the rest obtained from reference TRBV5-1 and TRBJ2-7, is as follows: KAGVTQTPRYLIKTRGQQVTLSCSPISGHRSVSWYQQTPGQGLQFLFEYFSETQRNKGNFPGRFSGRQFSNSRSEMNVSTLELGDSALYLCASSQTDYEQYFGPGTRLTVT.

In its sample, this clone was seen a few times. V gene TRBV14 combines with J gene TRBJ1-4; TRBD1 agrees at 9 bases. Germline V gene sequence: CDR1 SGHDN, CDR2 FVKESK. After removal of 3 bases from V and 14 bases from J, the junction contained 10 bases not matched to a gene. This CDR3 is 14 amino acids long. The CDR3, as DNA: TGTGCCAGCAGCCATCGGGACAGGGCCTCGAACCTGTTTTTT. As protein: CASSHRDRASNLFF.

This clone was counted between two and nine times. The chain carries TRBV28 and TRBJ1-2, with 12 positions matching TRBD1. V trimming: 3 bases; J trimming: 2 bases; junction bases outside the gene matches: 7. In germline, CDR1 is MDHEN, CDR2 SYDVKM. CDR3 length: 17 amino acids. The CDR3 bases are TGTGCCAGCAGTTTCCCCGGGACAGGGGGCCGGAACTATGGCTACACCTTC. Its translation is CASSFPGTGGRNYGYTF.

This clone was picked up a small number of times. The CDR3 is CASSQRGNGEQYF. CDR3 in DNA: TGTGCCAGCAGCCAGAGGGGGAACGGGGAGCAGTACTTC. The rearrangement joins TRBV7-2 to TRBJ2-7; D may be TRBD1 (6 bases). Germline CDR1 reads SGHTA; CDR2 reads FQGNSA. V was pared by 5 bases and J by 7 bases, with 15 bases between. The CDR3 sequence is 13 residues long.

This clone was seen only a few times. The rearrangement joins TRBV25-1 to TRBJ2-7; D is possibly TRBD1 (6 bases). Germline CDR1 MGHDK, CDR2 SYGVNS. The V and J ends lost 1 base and 4 bases respectively, with 14 bases between them. The CDR3 has 15 residues. DNA of the CDR3: TGTGCCAGCAGTGAATCCGGGACACTTAATTACGAGCAGTACTTC. Its translation: CASSESGTLNYEQYF.

CDR3 loop: CASTRSGEQFF. CDR3 sequence (DNA): TGTGCCAGCACCAGGTCCGGTGAGCAGTTCTTC. The chain employs TRBV25-1 and TRBJ2-1; no clear D. The CDR3 length is 11 residues. The germline gives CDR1 MGHDK, CDR2 SYGVNS. The germline V and J ends were trimmed by 7 bases and 9 bases, with 10 bases remaining between them. Looking up the rest from reference TRBV25-1 and TRBJ2-1 gives the full variable domain: EADIYQTPRYLVIGTGKKITLECSQTMGHDKMYWYQQDPGMELHLIHYSYGVNSTEKGDLSSESTVSRIRTEHFPLTLESARPSHTSQYLCASTRSGEQFFGPGTRLTVL.

V usage is TRBV4-2 and J usage is TRBJ2-5; 7 bases are a match to TRBD1. The CDR3 spans 17 residues. Germline assignment: CDR1 LGHNA and CDR2 YNFKEQ. The V gene end was trimmed by 2 bases and the J gene end by 4 bases; junction bases not matched to a gene: 13. The CDR3 protein is CASSQSLAEGAGETQYF. CDR3 in DNA: TGTGCCAGCAGCCAAAGTTTGGCCGAGGGGGCGGGAGAGACCCAGTACTTC.

This clone showed up just a few times. This chain joins TRBV9 and TRBJ1-6; D is ambiguous. The V gene's germline CDR1 is SGDLS and CDR2 YYNGEE. This CDR3 has 14 residues. Trimming cost V 0 bases and J 8 bases, with 9 bases left between them. CDR3 residues: CASSVAIGDSPLHF. As DNA, the CDR3 is TGTGCCAGCAGCGTAGCTATCGGGGATTCACCCCTCCACTTT.

The CDR3 spells CASSPREAEQFF. CDR3 nucleotide sequence: TGTGCCAGCTCACCGCGGGAGGCTGAGCAGTTCTTC. V and J are TRBV18 and TRBJ2-1, with 8 bases matching TRBD2. The germline V gene encodes CDR1 KGHSH and CDR2 LQKENI. The CDR3 covers 12 residues. With V trimmed by 3 bases and J by 9 bases, 1 base remained unmatched.

This clone was seen only a few times. The CDR3 DNA reads as TGTGCCATCAGTTTACGACAGGACCAGGGGGAGCTGTTTTTT. As protein: CAISLRQDQGELFF. The J gene is TRBJ2-2, the V gene TRBV10-3; TRBD1 might be the D (6 bases). Trimming removed 5 bases from V and 8 bases from J, with 15 bases in between. The CDR3 is 14 residues long. Germline V gene lookup returns CDR1 ENHRY and CDR2 SYGVKD.

V usage is TRBV2 and J usage is TRBJ1-6; D is possibly TRBD1 (6 bases). CDR1 and CDR2 from the germline V gene are SNHLY and FYNNEI. This CDR3 region has 13 residues. Trimming pared 2 bases from V and 8 bases from J, leaving 7 bases between. DNA of the CDR3: TGTGCCAGCAGTGAACGGACAGATTCACCCCTCCACTTT. Protein product: CASSERTDSPLHF.

In DNA, the CDR3 is TGTGCCGGAGGACAGGGCGGGAATGAAAAACTGTTTTTT. Protein sequence: CAGGQGGNEKLFF. The J gene is TRBJ1-4, the V gene TRBV28; 8 positions agree with TRBD1. The CDR3 runs 13 residues. The J segment lost 5 bases and the V segment lost 11 bases, leaving 7 bases of the junction unmatched. Germline V gene lookup returns CDR1 MDHEN and CDR2 SYDVKM.

The rearrangement links TRBV28 to TRBJ2-7; unclear D gene. The CDR3 length is 11 residues. The germline gives CDR1 MDHEN, CDR2 SYDVKM. V gave up 6 bases and J gave up 3 bases, with 6 bases separating them. The CDR3 bases are TGTGCCAGCAGGTCTATCTACGAGCAGTACTTC. Protein sequence: CASRSIYEQYF.

The V gene is TRBV18, the J gene TRBJ2-7, with 12 bases lining up with TRBD2. Germline-derived CDR1 and CDR2 are KGHSH and LQKENI. The ends lost 5 bases at V and 0 bases at J; junction bases unmatched: 2. The CDR3 spans 15 residues. The CDR3 sequence is CASSGTSGFSYEQYF. The CDR3 DNA is TGTGCCAGCTCAGGGACTAGCGGGTTCTCCTACGAGCAGTACTTC.

The rearrangement joins TRBV4-3 to TRBJ2-1, with D perhaps TRBD2 (5 bases). Germline lookup yields CDR1 LGHNA and CDR2 YSLEER. Trimming cost V 5 bases and J 6 bases, with 14 bases left between them. The CDR3 extends over 14 amino acids. CDR3 DNA: TGCGCCAGCAGCTACGGGCTAGCTCCCAATGAGCAGTTCTTC. It yields the protein CASSYGLAPNEQFF.

This sequence joins TRBV4-3 and TRBJ2-1; maybe TRBD1 (5 bases). Per the germline V gene, CDR1 is LGHNA and CDR2 is YSLEER. This CDR3 is built from 16 residues. Trimming stripped 2 bases from V and 3 bases from J, with 14 bases between. As DNA, the CDR3 is TGCGCCAGCAGCCAACACTGGCTAGGGGTCTACAATGAGCAGTTCTTC. Translation gives CASSQHWLGVYNEQFF.

J is TRBJ2-5 and V is TRBV5-6; 8 nucleotides agree with TRBD2. The CDR3 has 16 amino acids. Unmatched junction bases numbered 13, after V lost 1 base and J lost 8 bases. Germline V CDR1 and CDR2: SGHDT, YYEEEE. The CDR3 protein is CASSLWSGSPSGTQYF. The CDR3 DNA is TGTGCCAGCAGCTTGTGGAGCGGGAGCCCCTCAGGAACCCAGTACTTC.

The chain links TRBV4-1 to TRBJ2-2; a weak D match, TRBD2 (5 bases). V was shortened by 6 bases and J by 0 bases, with 14 bases between the two germline ends. CDR3 size: 16 residues. Looked up from germline, CDR1 is MGHRA and CDR2 is YSYEKL. Here the CDR3 DNA reads TGCGCCAGCAGATCGATCAGCGGACCGAACACCGGGGAGCTGTTTTTT. This codes for CASRSISGPNTGELFF.

The rearrangement joins TRBV11-1 to TRBJ1-4; 8 nucleotides agree with TRBD1. CDR3 length: 14 residues. V was pared by 5 bases and J by 7 bases, with 6 bases of the junction left unmatched. Germline assignment: CDR1 SGHAT and CDR2 FQDESV (reference sequence). DNA of the CDR3: TGTGCCAGCAGCATTGACAGGGGCGGTGAAAAACTGTTTTTT. Residues: CASSIDRGGEKLFF. Together with reference TRBV11-1 and TRBJ1-4, the CDR3 gives the full variable domain: EAEVAQSPRYKITEKSQAVAFWCDPISGHATLYWYRQILGQGPELLVQFQDESVVDDSQLPKDRFSAERLKGVDSTLKIQPAELGDSAMYLCASSIDRGGEKLFFGSGTQLSVL.

There are a few counts of this clone. The chain uses TRBV2 and TRBJ2-1; D unclear. CDR1 and CDR2 from the germline V gene are SNHLY and FYNNEI. The CDR3 consists of 13 residues. The V and J ends lost 9 bases and 9 bases respectively, with 18 bases between them. The CDR3 loop is CASGDRPRGEQFF. In DNA, the CDR3 is TGTGCCAGTGGTGACCGACCGCGAGGTGAGCAGTTCTTC.

The chain uses TRBV10-2 and TRBJ1-2; D is perhaps TRBD1 (6 bases). The CDR3 runs to 14 residues. The V gene lost 7 bases and the J gene lost 4 bases, with 16 bases spanning the gap. Germline-derived CDR1 and CDR2 are WSHSY and SAAADI. The CDR3 sequence: CASTLTGDGYGYTF. In DNA, the CDR3 is TGCGCCAGCACCTTGACAGGTGACGGCTATGGCTACACCTTC.

On this clone: The sample holds other DNA sequences that translate to the same CDR3. This chain connects TRBV18 to TRBJ2-5; tentative D call: TRBD1 (5 bases). Trimming left V 3 bases short and J 4 bases short, with 9 bases between. Per the germline V gene, CDR1 is KGHSH and CDR2 is LQKENI. The CDR3 sequence is 13 residues long. The CDR3 reads CASSPQGGETQYF. CDR3 in DNA: TGTGCCAGCTCACCCCAGGGTGGAGAGACCCAGTACTTC. Supplemented by reference TRBV18 and TRBJ2-5, the full variable domain reads NAGVMQNPRHLVRRRGQEARLRCSPMKGHSHVYWYRQLPEEGLKFMVYLQKENIIDESGMPKERFSAEFPKEGPSILRIQQVVRGDSAAYFCASSPQGGETQYFGPGTRLLVL.

This clone was counted between two and nine times. The J gene is TRBJ1-6, the V gene TRBV7-2; possible D gene TRBD1, 6 bases. CDR1 and CDR2 from the germline V gene are SGHTA and FQGNSA. The CDR3 consists of 19 residues. Trimming removed 6 bases at V and 0 bases at J, with 21 bases between. The CDR3 nucleotides are TGTGCCAGCAGTACTCGTGGGGGGGGCCCCAGCTCCTATAATTCACCCCTCCACTTT. Residues: CASSTRGGGPSSYNSPLHF.